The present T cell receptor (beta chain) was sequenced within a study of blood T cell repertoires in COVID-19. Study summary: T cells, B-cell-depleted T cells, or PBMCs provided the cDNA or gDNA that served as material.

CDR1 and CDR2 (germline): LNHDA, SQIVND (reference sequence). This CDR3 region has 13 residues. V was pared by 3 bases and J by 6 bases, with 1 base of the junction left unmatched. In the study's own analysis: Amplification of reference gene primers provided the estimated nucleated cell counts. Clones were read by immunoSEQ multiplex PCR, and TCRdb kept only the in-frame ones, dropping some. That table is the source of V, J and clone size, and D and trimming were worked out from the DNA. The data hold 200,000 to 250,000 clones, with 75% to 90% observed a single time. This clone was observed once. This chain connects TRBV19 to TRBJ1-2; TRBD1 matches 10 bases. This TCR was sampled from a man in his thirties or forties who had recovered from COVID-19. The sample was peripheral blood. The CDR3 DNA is TGTGCCAGTAGTATGGGGACAGGGGATGGCTACACCTTC. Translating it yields CASSMGTGDGYTF.